The source of this T cell receptor (beta chain) is a study of CD8+CD57+ T cells in acquired aplastic anemia. Study overall: Sorted CD4+ and CD8+ cell DNA averaged around 3 ug. Study-level results: Twenty-nine shared CD8+ CDR3s appeared highly expressed within patients' immunodominant clones. CD8+ Simpson's diversity in patients was not significantly different from that in controls.

The CDR3 is 17 amino acids. The ends lost 5 bases at V and 4 bases at J; junction bases unmatched: 11. In germline, CDR1 is SGHTA, CDR2 FQGTGA. Genomic DNA constituted the template upon which TCR beta VDJ and CDR3 profiling was performed. TCRdb reanalysed the reads using MiXCR and keeps one entry per CDR3 protein. The sample records a few hundred thousand distinct CDR3 sequences, under 65% being singletons. As for this clonotype: Its antigen is currently unknown.

The patients chosen for sequencing had shown expansion of CD8+CD57+ cells (detected by flow cytometry). The chain couples TRBV7-3 to TRBJ2-2; 9 bases match TRBD2. The sequencing input was sorted CD4+, CD8+, or CD8+CD57+ T cells (not recorded which) from PBMCs. The sequence was obtained from a human donor with aplastic anemia. This CDR3 reads CASSNGGRASGTGELFF. As DNA, the CDR3 is TGTGCCAGCAGCAACGGCGGGAGGGCGTCGGGCACCGGGGAGCTGTTTTTT.